This T cell receptor (beta chain) was retrieved from a study of beta chain features in type 1 diabetes. Expressed TCRB transcripts were sequenced, since all the RNA that had been isolated was reverse transcribed. The assay was immunoSEQ multiplex PCR, and TCRdb's table has in-frame clones only and misses some. The sample consists of about 140,000 clones, 9% to 10% of them appearing once. V was clipped by 6 bases and J by 7 bases, with 25 bases between them. The V gene's germline CDR1 is ENHRY and CDR2 SYGVKD. CDR3 size: 16 residues. This clone was seen more than once but under ten times. The chain is built from TRBV10-3 and TRBJ2-7; D perhaps matches TRBD1 (8 bases). The receptor's source is a woman aged 40 to 55 in good health. The sample comprised central memory CD4+ T cells from blood. The CDR3 sequence: CAISAGAIQGGEEQYF. For the CDR3, the DNA is TGTGCCATCAGCGCTGGGGCGATACAGGGGGGGGAAGAGCAGTACTTC.